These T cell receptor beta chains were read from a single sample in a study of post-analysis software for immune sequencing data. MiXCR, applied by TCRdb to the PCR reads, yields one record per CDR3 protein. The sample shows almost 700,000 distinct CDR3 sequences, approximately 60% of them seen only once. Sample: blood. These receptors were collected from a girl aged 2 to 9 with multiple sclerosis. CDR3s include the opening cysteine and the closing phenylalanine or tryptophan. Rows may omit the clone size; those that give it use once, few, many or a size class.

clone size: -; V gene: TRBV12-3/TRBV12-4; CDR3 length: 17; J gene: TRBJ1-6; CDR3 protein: CASSLEAKGHLNSPLHF
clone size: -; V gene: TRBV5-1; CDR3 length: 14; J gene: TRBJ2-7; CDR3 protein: CASSWDNGSYEQYF
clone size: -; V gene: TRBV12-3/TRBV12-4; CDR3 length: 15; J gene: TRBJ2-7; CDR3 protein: CASSPGRPSSYEQYF
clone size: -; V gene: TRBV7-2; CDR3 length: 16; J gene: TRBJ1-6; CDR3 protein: CASSKDRGSYNSPLHF
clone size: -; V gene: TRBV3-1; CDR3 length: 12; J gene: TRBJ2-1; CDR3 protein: CASSQRGIEQFF
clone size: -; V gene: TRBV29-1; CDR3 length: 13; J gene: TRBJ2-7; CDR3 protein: CSIGLADSYEQYF
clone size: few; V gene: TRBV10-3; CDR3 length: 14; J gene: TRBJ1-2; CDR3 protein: CAIRAQGASYGYTF
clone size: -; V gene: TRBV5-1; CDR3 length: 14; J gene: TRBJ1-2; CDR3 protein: CASSSGQAVYGYTF
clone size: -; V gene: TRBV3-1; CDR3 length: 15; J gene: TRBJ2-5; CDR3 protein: CASSHSSGGEETQYF
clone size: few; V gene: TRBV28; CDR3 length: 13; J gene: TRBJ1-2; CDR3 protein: CASTYRGNYGYTF
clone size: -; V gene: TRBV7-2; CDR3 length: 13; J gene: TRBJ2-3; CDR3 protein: CASSHPSTDTQYF
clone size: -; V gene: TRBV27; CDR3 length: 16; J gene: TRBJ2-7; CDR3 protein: CASSSIYRGIPYEQYF
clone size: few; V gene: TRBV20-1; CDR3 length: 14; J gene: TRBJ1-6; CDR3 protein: CSASVGGANSPLHF
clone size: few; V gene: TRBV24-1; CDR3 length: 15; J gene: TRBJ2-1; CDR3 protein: CATSGGISGFNEQFF
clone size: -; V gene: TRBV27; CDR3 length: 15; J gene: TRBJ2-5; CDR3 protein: CASSVVNALGETQYF
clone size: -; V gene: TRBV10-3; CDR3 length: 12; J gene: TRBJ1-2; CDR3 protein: CAIMDGIYGYTF
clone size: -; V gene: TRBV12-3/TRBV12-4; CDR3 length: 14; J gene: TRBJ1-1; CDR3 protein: CASSLQGPHTEAFF
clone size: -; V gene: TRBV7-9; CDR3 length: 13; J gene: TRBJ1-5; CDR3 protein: CASSLDTPRPQHF
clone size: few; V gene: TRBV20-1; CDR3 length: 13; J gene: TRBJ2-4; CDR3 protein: CSAAEATKNIQYF
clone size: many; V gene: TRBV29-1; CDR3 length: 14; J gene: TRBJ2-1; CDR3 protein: CSIQAPSSYNEQFF
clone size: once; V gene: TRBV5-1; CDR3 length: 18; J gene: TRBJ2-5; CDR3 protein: CASLTGGSNIQFQETQYF
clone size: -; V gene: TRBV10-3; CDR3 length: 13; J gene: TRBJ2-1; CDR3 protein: CAFRDAPYNEQFF
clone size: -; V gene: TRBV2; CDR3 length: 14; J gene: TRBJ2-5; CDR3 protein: CASSEGTHQETQYF
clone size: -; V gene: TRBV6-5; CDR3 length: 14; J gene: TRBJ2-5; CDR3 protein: CASSPGTEGETQYF
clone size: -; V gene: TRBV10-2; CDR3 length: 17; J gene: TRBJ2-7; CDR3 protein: CASSEWTARSGGYEQYF
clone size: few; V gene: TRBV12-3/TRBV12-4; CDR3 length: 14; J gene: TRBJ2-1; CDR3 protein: CASSFQGPYNEQFF
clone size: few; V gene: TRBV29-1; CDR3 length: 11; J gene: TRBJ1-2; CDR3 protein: CSVEDRGAATF
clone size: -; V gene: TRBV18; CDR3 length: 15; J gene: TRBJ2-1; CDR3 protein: CASSRTGQGRNEQFF
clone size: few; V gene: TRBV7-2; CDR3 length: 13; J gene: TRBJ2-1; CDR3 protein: CASSFSLNNEQFF
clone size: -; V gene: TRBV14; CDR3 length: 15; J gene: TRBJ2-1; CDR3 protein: CASSQVTGFRNEQFF
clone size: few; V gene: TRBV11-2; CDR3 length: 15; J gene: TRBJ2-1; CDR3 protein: CASSHLRAPNNEQFF